Below are 32 T cell receptor beta chains sequenced from a single sample in a study of Tregs in tolerant kidney transplant recipients. Libraries were prepared by immunoSEQ multiplex PCR; TCRdb keeps only in-frame clonotypes and omits some of them. Among about 240,000 clones listed, 80% to 85% were seen once. What was sequenced was CD4+ T cells from blood. These receptors all stem from a human donor in good health.

The chain is built from TRBV25-1 and TRBJ1-4; maybe TRBD1 (5 bases). Germline CDR1 is MGHDK and CDR2 is SYGVNS. The CDR3 runs 16 residues. The V end lost 1 base, the J end lost 4 bases, and 13 bases lay between the germline ends. DNA of the CDR3: TGTGCCAGCAGTGAATCTGGGGGTCCGATTAATGAAAAACTGTTTTTT. Its translation: CASSESGGPINEKLFF.

In this sample, this clone turned up once. The chain carries TRBV30 and TRBJ2-7, with D maybe TRBD2 (5 bases). The CDR3 sequence is 15 residues long. From germline, CDR1 is GTSNPN and CDR2 SVGIG (reference sequence). V was shortened by 0 bases and J by 2 bases, with 14 bases between the two germline ends. The CDR3 region is CAWSVAGTRPYEQYF. Here the CDR3 DNA reads TGTGCCTGGAGTGTTGCGGGTACCCGCCCCTACGAGCAGTACTTC.

The genes are TRBV7-6 and TRBJ1-4; tentative D call: TRBD1 (5 bases). V shed 1 base and J shed 2 bases, with 14 bases lying between them. This CDR3 has 17 residues. Per the germline V gene, CDR1 is SGHVS and CDR2 is FNYEAQ. DNA for the CDR3: TGTGCCAGCAGCTTAGGGACGCTAGGGGCGACTAATGAAAAACTGTTTTTT. It codes for CASSLGTLGATNEKLFF.

This clone has just a few counts. The rearrangement joins TRBV6-1 to TRBJ1-1; D is undetermined. Germline values: CDR1 MNHNS, CDR2 SASEGT. V lost 3 bases and J lost 1, with 6 bases in between. The length of the CDR3 is 13 residues. In DNA form, the CDR3 reads TGTGCCAGCAGTGAGAGGGAGAACACTGAAGCTTTCTTT. It codes for CASSERENTEAFF.

CDR3 in amino acids: CASSEGVGGSYSPLHF. DNA of the CDR3: TGTGCCAGCAGTGAAGGGGTAGGGGGAAGTTATTCACCCCTCCACTTT. The chain carries TRBV6-1 and TRBJ1-6; D possibly corresponds to TRBD1 (6 bases). Germline-derived CDR1 and CDR2 are MNHNS and SASEGT. V was shortened by 1 base and J by 8 bases, with 15 bases between the two germline ends. The CDR3 length is 16 residues.

CDR3 sequence (DNA): TGCAGCGTTGGAACCTCGGCCAAAAACATTCAGTACTTC. Protein sequence: CSVGTSAKNIQYF. The chain combines TRBV29-1 with TRBJ2-4; D not resolved. The CDR3 spans 13 residues. Germline V CDR1 and CDR2: SQVTM, ANQGSEA. The V end lost 4 bases, the J end lost 1 base, and 8 bases lay between the germline ends. The variable domain in full, completed from reference TRBV29-1 and TRBJ2-4, reads SAVISQKPSRDICQRGTSLTIQCQVDSQVTMMFWYRQQPGQSLTLIATANQGSEATYESGFVIDKFPISRPNLTFSTLTVSNMSPEDSSIYLCSVGTSAKNIQYFGAGTRLSVL.

As DNA, the CDR3 is TGTGCCAGCAGTGTAACCCCCATTGCCTATGGCTACACCTTC. As protein: CASSVTPIAYGYTF. This chain joins TRBV6-1 and TRBJ1-2; unclear D gene. The CDR3 is made up of 14 amino acids. The germline V and J ends were trimmed by 4 bases and 4 bases, with 13 bases remaining between them. Germline V gives CDR1 MNHNS, CDR2 SASEGT.

J is TRBJ2-1 and V is TRBV10-3; tentative D call: TRBD1 (6 bases). CDR3 size: 14 residues. Trimming cost V 6 bases and J 14 bases, with 23 bases left between them. Germline V gene data show CDR1 as ENHRY and CDR2 as SYGVKD. The CDR3 DNA reads TGTGCCATCAGCGAGGGGCAGGGGCCCCAAGTGGAGTTCTTC. Translation: CAISEGQGPQVEFF.

The chain is built from TRBV4-1 and TRBJ2-7, with 11 bases aligning to TRBD1. The CDR3 contains 17 residues. Germline values: CDR1 MGHRA, CDR2 YSYEKL. Unmatched junction bases numbered 7, after V lost 0 bases and J lost 3 bases. The CDR3 sequence is CASSQDRGQGVIYEQYF. In DNA, the CDR3 is TGCGCCAGCAGCCAAGATAGGGGACAGGGGGTCATCTACGAGCAGTACTTC.

The genes are TRBV10-1 and TRBJ2-3, with D possibly matching TRBD2 (5 bases). This CDR3 has 14 amino acids. Trimming cost V 2 bases and J 5 bases, with 11 bases left between them. Germline loops: CDR1 WNHNN, CDR2 SYGVQD (reference sequence). CDR3 coding DNA: TGCGCCAGCAGTGAGAACCCACTAGAAGATACGCAGTATTTT. This translates into CASSENPLEDTQYF.

As for this clone: The sample has other DNA sequences that encode this CDR3 too. The chain is built from TRBV6-4 and TRBJ2-1, with 10 bases lining up with TRBD2. V dropped 5 bases and J dropped 8; count of bases not matched to a gene: 6. The germline V gene has CDR1 MRHNA and CDR2 SNTAGT. This CDR3 has 14 residues. CDR3 residues: CASSSGTSVHEQFF. CDR3 in DNA: TGTGCCAGCAGTTCCGGGACTAGCGTGCATGAGCAGTTCTTC.

The gene calls are TRBV4-1 and TRBJ2-3; tentative D call: TRBD2 (7 bases). Germline-derived CDR1 and CDR2 are MGHRA and YSYEKL. The CDR3 loop spans 15 amino acids. Deletions cut 1 base from V and 6 bases from J, with 14 bases between. The chain's CDR3 is CASSQAGGEWDTQYF. The CDR3 bases are TGCGCCAGCAGCCAAGCGGGGGGCGAGTGGGATACGCAGTATTTT.

This sequence joins TRBV11-2 and TRBJ1-2; 8 bases agree with TRBD1. With V trimmed by 5 bases and J by 4 bases, 9 bases remained unmatched. The CDR3 runs 15 residues. Germline CDR1 is SGHAT and CDR2 is FQNNGV. The DNA for the CDR3 is TGTGCCAGCAGCATCAAGGGGACAGGAGGCTATGGCTACACCTTC. Amino acid sequence: CASSIKGTGGYGYTF.

The chain recombines TRBV2 with TRBJ2-1, with 8 bases fitting TRBD2. The CDR3 length is 14 residues. The germline V gene has CDR1 SNHLY and CDR2 FYNNEI. V dropped 2 bases and J dropped 4; count of bases not matched to a gene: 1. This CDR3 is CASSELAGYNEQFF. As DNA, the CDR3 is TGTGCCAGCAGTGAACTAGCGGGTTACAATGAGCAGTTCTTC.

This clone has only a few counts. The chain is built from TRBV5-1 and TRBJ2-2, with D possibly being TRBD2 (6 bases). The CDR3 length is 15 residues. The V gene lost 1 base and the J gene lost 2 bases, with 9 bases spanning the gap. Germline V lookup: CDR1 SGHRS, CDR2 YFSETQ. CDR3 residues: CASSLPGGNTGELFF. CDR3 nucleotide sequence: TGCGCCAGCAGCTTGCCCGGGGGAAACACCGGGGAGCTGTTTTTT.

The V call is TRBV6-5, the J call TRBJ1-3; D call uncertain. CDR1 and CDR2 from the germline V gene are MNHEY and SVGAGI. The V end lost 8 bases, the J end lost 2 bases, and 13 bases lay between the germline ends. CDR3 length: 14 residues. CDR3 in amino acids: CASRGDRTGNTIYF. The CDR3, as DNA: TGTGCCAGCCGCGGGGATCGCACTGGAAACACCATATATTTT.

There are a few counts of this clone. The rearrangement joins TRBV9 to TRBJ1-2; D may be TRBD1 (5 bases). With 0 bases removed from V and 7 bases from J, the gap between germline ends came to 7 bases. The CDR3 contains 12 residues. Germline CDR1 is SGDLS and CDR2 is YYNGEE. The CDR3 is CASSVGGSGYTF. CDR3 bases: TGTGCCAGCAGCGTAGGGGGGTCTGGCTACACCTTC. Combining the CDR3 with reference TRBV9 and TRBJ1-2 gives the whole variable domain DSGVTQTPKHLITATGQRVTLRCSPRSGDLSVYWYQQSLDQGLQFLIQYYNGEERAKGNILERFSAQQFPDLHSELNLSSLELGDSALYFCASSVGGSGYTFGSGTRLTVV.

The chain couples TRBV6-5 to TRBJ2-1; D not resolved. V lost 8 bases, J lost 0 bases, and 14 bases lay in between. CDR3 size: 15 residues. Germline lookup yields CDR1 MNHEY and CDR2 SVGAGI. For the CDR3, the DNA is TGTGCCAGCTCCCCGGACCAACGCTCCTACAATGAGCAGTTCTTC. Encoded protein: CASSPDQRSYNEQFF.

V gene TRBV25-1 combines with J gene TRBJ1-2; D is possibly TRBD1 (5 bases). Germline CDR1 is MGHDK and CDR2 is SYGVNS. V lost 6 bases and J 4 bases, leaving 12 bases between the germline ends. The length of the CDR3 is 13 residues. The CDR3 region has the DNA TGTGCCAGCAGCCTGGGACGGCCCTATGGCTACACCTTC. This translates into CASSLGRPYGYTF.

The CDR3: CASSDTRGPGANVLTF. CDR3 in DNA: TGTGCCAGCAGCGATACTAGAGGGCCAGGGGCCAACGTCCTGACTTTC. This chain joins TRBV11-2 and TRBJ2-6; D is perhaps TRBD2 (5 bases). Trimming left V 5 bases short and J 4 bases short, with 15 bases between. This CDR3 contains 16 residues. Germline-derived CDR1 and CDR2 are SGHAT and FQNNGV. The whole variable domain, remainder taken from reference TRBV11-2 and TRBJ2-6, is EAGVAQSPRYKIIEKRQSVAFWCNPISGHATLYWYQQILGQGPKLLIQFQNNGVVDDSQLPKDRFSAERLKGVDSTLKIQPAKLEDSAVYLCASSDTRGPGANVLTFGAGSRLTVL.

A note on this clone: Given the absence of the conserved phenylalanine or tryptophan at the CDR3 end, a read error is likely. The J gene is TRBJ1-2, the V gene TRBV6-5; D ambiguous. The germline gives CDR1 MNHEY, CDR2 SVGAGI. The ends were cut back, 7 bases at V and 4 bases at J, with 16 bases in the middle. The CDR3 runs 14 residues. In DNA form, the CDR3 reads TGTGCCAGCACCCTTCTTCGGGCTCTCTATGGCTACACCTCC. Translating gives CASTLLRALYGYTS.

This clone was recorded only once. The chain recombines TRBV6-1 with TRBJ2-7; a weak D match, TRBD1 (7 bases). This CDR3 comprises 13 residues. Trimming left V 8 bases short and J 3 bases short, with 14 bases between. The germline V gene encodes CDR1 MNHNS and CDR2 SASEGT. Here the CDR3 reads CASGGWTGYEQYF. The CDR3 DNA is TGTGCCAGCGGGGGGTGGACAGGCTACGAGCAGTACTTC.

The CDR3 DNA is TGTGCCAGTAGTAGGACAGGGGGGACCTACGAGCAGTACTTC. Translating it yields CASSRTGGTYEQYF. The chain employs TRBV19 and TRBJ2-7; 10 nucleotides line up with TRBD1. Germline V lookup: CDR1 LNHDA, CDR2 SQIVND (reference sequence). Germline trimming cut 4 bases from V and 2 bases from J; bases unmatched to any gene: 2. The CDR3 has 14 amino acids.

For the CDR3, the DNA is TGCGCCAGCAGTGAAGGGCAAACCGGGGAGCTGTTTTTT. Protein product: CASSEGQTGELFF. The chain has TRBV10-1 and TRBJ2-2; D call uncertain. The CDR3 sequence is 13 residues long. V lost 3 bases, J lost 5 bases, and 7 bases lay in between. Germline CDR1 reads WNHNN; CDR2 reads SYGVQD (reference sequence).

The chain uses TRBV19 and TRBJ2-5; tentatively, D is TRBD1 (6 bases). The J call may not be correct, given that the DNA end is closer to TRBJ2-7. CDR1 is LNHDA, CDR2 SQIVND, per germline (reference sequence). The CDR3 runs 14 residues. The CDR3 sequence is CASSSRDTSFEQYF. The CDR3, as DNA: TGTGCCAGTAGTTCCCGGGACACATCTTTCGAGCAGTACTTC.

The chain employs TRBV18 and TRBJ2-3; no clear D. Germline-derived CDR1 and CDR2 are KGHSH and LQKENI. V lost 4 bases and J 1 base, leaving 9 bases between the germline ends. The CDR3 runs to 14 residues. CDR3 sequence reads: CASSLPTGTDTQYF. Here the CDR3 DNA reads TGTGCCAGCTCACTACCTACGGGCACAGATACGCAGTATTTT.

Concerning this clone: This sample includes further DNA sequences coding for the same CDR3. V is TRBV18 and J is TRBJ1-4; D is ambiguous. CDR3 length: 11 amino acids. Germline V gene lookup returns CDR1 KGHSH and CDR2 LQKENI. Trimming removed 2 bases from V and 11 bases from J, with 6 bases in between. DNA of the CDR3: TGTGCCAGCTCACCAGGGGAGAAACTGTTTTTT. Translation: CASSPGEKLFF.

This chain joins TRBV6-5 and TRBJ2-1, with 10 bases lining up with TRBD2. Germline assignment: CDR1 MNHEY and CDR2 SVGAGI. Trimming took 5 bases from V and 3 from J; bases not matched to a gene: 4. The CDR3 extends over 15 amino acids. The CDR3 loop reads CASSRTSGVYNEQFF. As DNA, the CDR3 is TGTGCCAGCAGTCGAACTAGCGGGGTCTACAATGAGCAGTTCTTC.

This rearrangement joins TRBV5-1 to TRBJ2-3; D tentatively reads TRBD1 or TRBD2 (6 bases each). Germline-derived CDR1 and CDR2 are SGHRS and YFSETQ. Trimming took off 4 bases at V and 3 bases at J, with 15 bases between the two ends. The CDR3 covers 15 residues. This CDR3 is CASSPFEGGTDTQYF. CDR3 in DNA: TGCGCCAGCAGCCCCTTCGAGGGGGGAACAGATACGCAGTATTTT.

The chain recombines TRBV7-9 with TRBJ1-1; D call uncertain. V was cut by 1 base and J by 8 bases, with 14 bases left in between. Germline V gives CDR1 SEHNR, CDR2 FQNEAQ (reference sequence). The CDR3 runs to 14 residues. CDR3 nucleotide sequence: TGTGCCAGCAGCTTAGAAAGGGTGAAACTCGAAGCTTTCTTT. This encodes CASSLERVKLEAFF.

The rearrangement links TRBV29-1 to TRBJ2-2, with 8 bases aligning to TRBD2. Looked up from germline, CDR1 is SQVTM and CDR2 is ANQGSEA. This CDR3 contains 14 residues. V lost 7 bases and J lost 4; bases outside the gene matches: 8. The CDR3 spells CSAHGLAGTGELFF. The CDR3 coding sequence is TGCAGCGCGCACGGACTAGCAGGCACCGGGGAGCTGTTTTTT.

V is TRBV7-9 and J is TRBJ1-5; D ambiguous. CDR3 length: 13 residues. Per the germline V gene, CDR1 is SEHNR and CDR2 is FQNEAQ (reference sequence). Trimming cost V 5 bases and J 4 bases, with 9 bases left between them. The CDR3 DNA follows: TGTGCCAGCAGCCCAGTGGGGAATCAGCCCCAGCATTTT. This gives the protein CASSPVGNQPQHF.